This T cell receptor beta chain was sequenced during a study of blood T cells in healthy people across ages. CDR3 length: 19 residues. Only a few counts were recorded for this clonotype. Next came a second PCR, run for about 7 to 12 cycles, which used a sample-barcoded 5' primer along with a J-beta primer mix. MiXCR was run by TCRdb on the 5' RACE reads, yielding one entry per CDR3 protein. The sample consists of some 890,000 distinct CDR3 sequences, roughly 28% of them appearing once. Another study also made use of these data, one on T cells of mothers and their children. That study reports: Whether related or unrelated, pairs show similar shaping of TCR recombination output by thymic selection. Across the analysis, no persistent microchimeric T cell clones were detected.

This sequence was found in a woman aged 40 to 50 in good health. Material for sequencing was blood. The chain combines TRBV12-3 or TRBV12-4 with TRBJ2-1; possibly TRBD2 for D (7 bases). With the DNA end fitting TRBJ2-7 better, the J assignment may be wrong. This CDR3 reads CASSSPLRGHRRSYNEQYF. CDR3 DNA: TGTGCCAGCAGTTCCCCACTGCGGGGGCATCGTCGCTCCTACAATGAGCAGTACTTC.